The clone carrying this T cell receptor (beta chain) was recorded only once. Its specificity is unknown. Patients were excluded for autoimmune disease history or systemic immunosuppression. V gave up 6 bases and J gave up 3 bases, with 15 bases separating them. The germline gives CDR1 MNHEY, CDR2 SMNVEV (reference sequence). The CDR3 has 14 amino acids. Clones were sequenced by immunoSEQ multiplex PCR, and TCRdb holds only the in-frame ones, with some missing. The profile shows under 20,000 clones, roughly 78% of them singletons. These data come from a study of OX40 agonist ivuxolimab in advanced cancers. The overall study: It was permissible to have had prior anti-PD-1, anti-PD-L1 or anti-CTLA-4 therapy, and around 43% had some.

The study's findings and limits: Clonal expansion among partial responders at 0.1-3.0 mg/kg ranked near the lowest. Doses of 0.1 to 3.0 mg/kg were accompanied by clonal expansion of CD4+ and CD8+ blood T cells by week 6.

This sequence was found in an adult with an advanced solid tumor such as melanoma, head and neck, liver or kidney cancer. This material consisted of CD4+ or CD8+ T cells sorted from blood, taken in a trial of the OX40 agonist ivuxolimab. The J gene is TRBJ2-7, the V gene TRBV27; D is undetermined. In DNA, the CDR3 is TGTGCCAGCAGCCCCGCGGACCTAATCTACGAGCAGTACTTC. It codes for CASSPADLIYEQYF.